This T cell receptor (beta chain) was captured by sequencing in a study of shared clonotypes between healthy human individuals. Study-level information: The donor pool was made up of two women and three men aged 18 to 49.

Some clones are missing from TCRdb's copy, which holds only in-frame ones; the method was immunoSEQ multiplex PCR. Altogether approximately 1,500,000 clones are present, 95% to 99% being singletons, with the ten largest covering around 0.47%. Study-level results: A generally larger estimated richness was seen in naive subsets than in memory subsets.

Comment on this clone: The target antigen is unknown.

This TCR came from a man aged 25-45 years in good health. Sequenced: naive CD4+ T cells sorted from blood. Subset given: CD45RA+ positively selected.

The DNA for the CDR3 is TGTGCCAGTAGTATGGGGACGATCTCCTACAATGAGCAGTTCTTC. This sequence encodes CASSMGTISYNEQFF. This sequence joins TRBV19 and TRBJ2-1, with D perhaps being TRBD1 or TRBD2 (5 bases each). Germline V gene sequence: CDR1 LNHDA, CDR2 SQIVND (reference sequence). This CDR3 comprises 15 residues. V lost 3 bases and J 0 bases, leaving 9 bases between the germline ends.